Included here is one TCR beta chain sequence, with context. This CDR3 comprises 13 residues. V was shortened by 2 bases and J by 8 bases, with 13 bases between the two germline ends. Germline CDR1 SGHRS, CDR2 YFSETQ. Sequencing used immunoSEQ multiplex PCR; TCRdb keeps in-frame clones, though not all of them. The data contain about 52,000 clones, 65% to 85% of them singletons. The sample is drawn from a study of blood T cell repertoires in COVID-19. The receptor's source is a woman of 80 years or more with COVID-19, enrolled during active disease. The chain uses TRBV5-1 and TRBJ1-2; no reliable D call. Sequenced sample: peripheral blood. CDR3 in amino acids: CASSFLLAGGYTF. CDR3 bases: TGCGCCAGCAGCTTTCTCCTAGCGGGGGGCTACACCTTC.